These 20 T cell receptor beta chains share one sample of origin, sequenced in a study of beta chain features in type 1 diabetes. Reverse transcribing all isolated RNA meant expressed TCRB transcripts were sequenced. Method: immunoSEQ multiplex PCR; TCRdb's copy keeps in-frame clones and lacks some. The sample yields roughly 500,000 clones, 11% seen once. Input material: naive CD4+ T cells from blood. These receptors were obtained from a woman between 18 and 30 years old in good health.

V gene TRBV28 combines with J gene TRBJ2-7; D call uncertain. V lost 8 bases to trimming and J lost 7 bases, with 9 bases between them. From germline, CDR1 is MDHEN and CDR2 SYDVKM. The CDR3 is 10 residues long. The CDR3 nucleotides are TGTGCCAGCGGTGCATGGGAGCAGTACGTC. Protein product: CASGAWEQYV.

This chain links TRBV5-4 with TRBJ1-3; D unclear. Trimming removed 0 bases at V and 1 base at J, with 11 bases between. The CDR3 is 16 residues long. CDR1 and CDR2 (germline): SGHNT, YYREEE (reference sequence). The CDR3 spells CASSLDKRASGNTIYF. The CDR3 DNA reads TGTGCCAGCAGCTTGGATAAGCGGGCTTCTGGAAACACCATATATTTT.

The chain links TRBV7-3 to TRBJ2-2, with 9 bases that match TRBD1. The germline gives CDR1 SGHTA, CDR2 FQGTGA. The CDR3 loop spans 14 amino acids. The junction had 3 bases not matched to a gene; V was cut back by 3 bases and J by 7 bases. DNA for the CDR3: TGTGCCAGCAGCTTGGGGACAGGGAACGGGGAGCTGTTTTTT. Residues: CASSLGTGNGELFF. Looking up the rest from reference TRBV7-3 and TRBJ2-2 gives the full variable domain: GAGVSQTPSNKVTEKGKYVELRCDPISGHTALYWYRQSLGQGPEFLIYFQGTGAADDSGLPNDRFFAVRPEGSVSTLKIQRTERGDSAVYLCASSLGTGNGELFFGEGSRLTVL.

This clone was seen only a few times. The chain recombines TRBV27 with TRBJ2-1; possible D gene TRBD2, 6 bases. Deletions cut 2 bases from V and 9 bases from J, with 8 bases between. Germline loops: CDR1 MNHEY, CDR2 SMNVEV (reference sequence). The CDR3 consists of 12 residues. The CDR3 region is CASSLRGGEQFF. The CDR3 region has the DNA TGTGCCAGCAGTTTACGGGGAGGTGAGCAGTTCTTC.

This clone was seen more than once but under ten times. V usage is TRBV27 and J usage is TRBJ2-2; TRBD2 agrees at 7 bases. There are 14 residues in the CDR3. V trimming: 3 bases; J trimming: 6 bases; junction bases outside the gene matches: 4. Germline V gene sequence: CDR1 MNHEY, CDR2 SMNVEV (reference sequence). The CDR3 bases are TGTGCCAGCAGTTTGGGAGGGTATGCCGGGGAGCTGTTTTTT. Protein product: CASSLGGYAGELFF.

In this sample, this clone turned up a few times. This chain uses TRBV7-9 with TRBJ2-7, with D perhaps matching TRBD1 or TRBD2 (5 bases each). Per the germline V gene, CDR1 is SEHNR and CDR2 is FQNEAQ (reference sequence). Trimming took 5 bases from V and 4 from J, leaving 15 bases between them. This CDR3 comprises 14 residues. DNA for the CDR3: TGTGCCAGCAGCGTTGGGGGTACTACTTACGAGCAGTACTTC. This codes for CASSVGGTTYEQYF.

This clone was detected only a few times. The rearrangement uses TRBV20-1 and TRBJ2-3; D gene ambiguous. V dropped 5 bases and J dropped 9 bases, with 12 bases sitting between them. In germline, CDR1 is DFQATT, CDR2 SNEGSKA (reference sequence). The CDR3 spans 11 residues. The CDR3 is CSAGRFGTQYF. The DNA for the CDR3 is TGCAGTGCTGGGCGATTTGGGACGCAGTATTTT.

This chain links TRBV5-1 with TRBJ1-1; 9 nucleotides line up with TRBD1. Germline lookup yields CDR1 SGHRS and CDR2 YFSETQ. The CDR3 runs 13 residues. Losses at the gene ends were 6 bases for V and 7 bases for J; bases not matched to a gene: 7. The CDR3 bases are TGCGCCAGCAAGACCCTGGACAGGGGTGAAGCTTTCTTT. This encodes CASKTLDRGEAFF.

This clone was observed a handful of times. The chain links TRBV7-3 to TRBJ2-3, with 7 bases matching TRBD1. Per germline, CDR1 SGHTA and CDR2 FQGTGA. V lost 5 bases, J lost 1 base, and 3 bases stayed unmatched. CDR3 size: 14 residues. The CDR3 sequence is CASSPTGGTDTQYF. In DNA form, the CDR3 reads TGTGCCAGCAGCCCTACAGGGGGCACAGATACGCAGTATTTT. Filled out from reference TRBV7-3 and TRBJ2-3, the complete variable domain reads GAGVSQTPSNKVTEKGKYVELRCDPISGHTALYWYRQSLGQGPEFLIYFQGTGAADDSGLPNDRFFAVRPEGSVSTLKIQRTERGDSAVYLCASSPTGGTDTQYFGPGTRLTVL.

In its sample, this clone was seen a few times. The chain has TRBV25-1 and TRBJ2-7, with D possibly matching TRBD2 (5 bases). V shed 2 bases and J shed 6 bases, with 20 bases lying between them. The length of the CDR3 is 16 residues. The germline gives CDR1 MGHDK, CDR2 SYGVNS. The CDR3 nucleotides read TGTGCCAGCAGTGAAATTCTGGGGAGCGGAGGACGCGAGCAGTACTTC. This translates into CASSEILGSGGREQYF.

The V and J genes are TRBV7-9 and TRBJ1-6; 9 nucleotides match TRBD1. In germline, CDR1 is SEHNR, CDR2 FQNEAQ (reference sequence). V dropped 0 bases and J dropped 10; count of bases not matched to a gene: 7. The CDR3 contains 16 residues. CDR3: CASSLAVDRGRSPLHF. The CDR3, as DNA: TGTGCCAGCAGCTTAGCAGTGGACAGGGGACGCTCACCCCTCCACTTT.

This clone was seen a handful of times. The rearrangement uses TRBV7-2 and TRBJ2-5; 8 nucleotides align to TRBD1. From germline, CDR1 is SGHTA and CDR2 FQGNSA. With V trimmed by 5 bases and J by 5 bases, 7 bases remained unmatched. CDR3 length: 14 residues. The CDR3 protein is CASSQQGGVETQYF. In DNA, the CDR3 is TGTGCCAGCAGCCAACAGGGGGGCGTGGAGACCCAGTACTTC.

The rearrangement links TRBV27 to TRBJ1-6; D possibly corresponds to TRBD1 (5 bases). The V end lost 3 bases, the J end lost 10 bases, and 13 bases lay between the germline ends. The CDR3 covers 14 residues. The germline CDR1 and CDR2 sequences are MNHEY and SMNVEV (reference sequence). The CDR3, as DNA: TGTGCCAGCAGTTTCGGGGGGAGTGGCTCACCCCTCCACTTT. Protein product: CASSFGGSGSPLHF.

This clone was counted only a few times. The genes are TRBV9 and TRBJ2-1, with D perhaps TRBD2 (5 bases). The germline CDR1 and CDR2 sequences are SGDLS and YYNGEE. Trimming removed 3 bases at V and 10 bases at J, with 14 bases between. The CDR3 contains 13 residues. The CDR3 DNA reads as TGTGCCAGCAGCGCGCAAGGACTGAGAGAGCAGTTCTTC. Protein: CASSAQGLREQFF.

The chain uses TRBV7-9 and TRBJ2-1; the D gene is possibly TRBD1 (5 bases). Deletions cut 5 bases from V and 2 bases from J, with 10 bases between. The CDR3 has 14 residues. Germline V lookup: CDR1 SEHNR, CDR2 FQNEAQ (reference sequence). DNA of the CDR3: TGTGCCAGCAGCCAGCAGGGTCCCTACAATGAGCAGTTCTTC. Encoded protein: CASSQQGPYNEQFF.

This chain joins TRBV13 and TRBJ2-3, with D hard to call. This CDR3 region has 13 residues. Per the germline V gene, CDR1 is PRHDT and CDR2 is FYEKMQ (reference sequence). Deletions cut 1 base from V and 3 bases from J, with 5 bases between. The CDR3 DNA reads as TGTGCCAGCAGCTTAGATCGTACAGATACGCAGTATTTT. It encodes CASSLDRTDTQYF.

The chain joins TRBV6-5 to TRBJ2-3; 9 positions match TRBD2. Trimming cost V 8 bases and J 1 base; bases outside gene matches: 7. CDR3 length: 15 residues. Germline V gene lookup returns CDR1 MNHEY and CDR2 SVGAGI. The CDR3 is CASGGRASGTDTQYF. DNA of the CDR3: TGTGCCAGCGGCGGGAGGGCCTCTGGCACAGATACGCAGTATTTT.

J is TRBJ2-7 and V is TRBV7-2; D gene unclear. V was pared by 0 bases and J by 4 bases, with 13 bases between. From germline, CDR1 is SGHTA and CDR2 FQGNSA. This CDR3 has 15 amino acids. This CDR3 is CASSLAPGPGYEQYV. CDR3 bases: TGTGCCAGCAGCTTAGCCCCAGGCCCAGGTTACGAGCAGTACGTC.

The chain uses TRBV4-3 and TRBJ1-6; D perhaps matches TRBD1 (5 bases). V lost 8 bases and J 10 bases, leaving 21 bases between the germline ends. This CDR3 spans 15 amino acids. CDR1 and CDR2 (germline): LGHNA, YSLEER. CDR3 loop: CASRIQQVRGSPLHF. Here the CDR3 DNA reads TGCGCCAGCCGCATTCAACAGGTGAGAGGGTCACCCCTCCACTTT.

This clone was seen a few times. The chain uses TRBV5-6 and TRBJ1-6, with D possibly being TRBD1 (6 bases). The germline CDR1 and CDR2 sequences are SGHDT and YYEEEE. V lost 4 bases to trimming and J lost 7 bases, with 12 bases between them. This CDR3 is 14 amino acids long. CDR3 coding DNA: TGTGCCAGCAGCCTCCGAGGGGGGAATTCACCCCTCCACTTT. Its protein is CASSLRGGNSPLHF. The entire variable domain, with the rest obtained from reference TRBV5-6 and TRBJ1-6, is as follows: DAGVTQSPTHLIKTRGQQVTLRCSPKSGHDTVSWYQQALGQGPQFIFQYYEEEERQRGNFPDRFSGHQFPNYSSELNVNALLLGDSALYLCASSLRGGNSPLHFGNGTRLTVT.